This T cell receptor beta chain was recovered during a study of tumor-infiltrating lymphocytes in primary liver carcinoma. About the study: The tumors, T1-T3 N0M0 lesions, were roughly 4 to 11 cm across. Whole-study findings and limits: For tumor-adjacent and tumor-blood pairs, overlap was less than that seen for tumor region pairs. A significantly higher top-250-clone fraction was found in tumors than in blood (p = 0.039).

The CDR3 is made up of 14 amino acids. Per germline, CDR1 SGHDT and CDR2 YYEEEE. The V gene lost 4 bases and the J gene lost 12 bases, with 20 bases spanning the gap. A constant-region primer primed TCR beta cDNA synthesis from 400 to 550 ng of total RNA. ARM-PCR was slightly modified, and three nested multiplex PCR rounds with it gave rise to the TCR beta libraries. TRBV1-TRBV30 forward primers paired with a C-beta reverse primer drove the first two PCR rounds, 10 cycles each. TCRdb fed the multiplex PCR reads into MiXCR, producing one record per CDR3 protein. The sample lists 300,000 to 350,000 distinct CDR3 sequences, nearly 60% seen once, with about 15% in the top ten. In this sample, this clonotype turned up a few times. Its specificity is not known. Germline DNA was extracted too, while blood RNA derived from unsorted whole blood. There were only treatment-naive patients, all with chronic HBV infection.

The clonotype comes from a woman under 40 with primary liver carcinoma and hepatitis B virus infection. The sequenced material came from peripheral blood. This chain links TRBV5-6 with TRBJ2-1; either TRBD1 or TRBD2 may supply D (5 bases each). The CDR3 coding sequence is TGTGCCAGCAGCGAGAATCCCCCTCGGGGCGGGCAGTTCTTC. It translates to CASSENPPRGGQFF.